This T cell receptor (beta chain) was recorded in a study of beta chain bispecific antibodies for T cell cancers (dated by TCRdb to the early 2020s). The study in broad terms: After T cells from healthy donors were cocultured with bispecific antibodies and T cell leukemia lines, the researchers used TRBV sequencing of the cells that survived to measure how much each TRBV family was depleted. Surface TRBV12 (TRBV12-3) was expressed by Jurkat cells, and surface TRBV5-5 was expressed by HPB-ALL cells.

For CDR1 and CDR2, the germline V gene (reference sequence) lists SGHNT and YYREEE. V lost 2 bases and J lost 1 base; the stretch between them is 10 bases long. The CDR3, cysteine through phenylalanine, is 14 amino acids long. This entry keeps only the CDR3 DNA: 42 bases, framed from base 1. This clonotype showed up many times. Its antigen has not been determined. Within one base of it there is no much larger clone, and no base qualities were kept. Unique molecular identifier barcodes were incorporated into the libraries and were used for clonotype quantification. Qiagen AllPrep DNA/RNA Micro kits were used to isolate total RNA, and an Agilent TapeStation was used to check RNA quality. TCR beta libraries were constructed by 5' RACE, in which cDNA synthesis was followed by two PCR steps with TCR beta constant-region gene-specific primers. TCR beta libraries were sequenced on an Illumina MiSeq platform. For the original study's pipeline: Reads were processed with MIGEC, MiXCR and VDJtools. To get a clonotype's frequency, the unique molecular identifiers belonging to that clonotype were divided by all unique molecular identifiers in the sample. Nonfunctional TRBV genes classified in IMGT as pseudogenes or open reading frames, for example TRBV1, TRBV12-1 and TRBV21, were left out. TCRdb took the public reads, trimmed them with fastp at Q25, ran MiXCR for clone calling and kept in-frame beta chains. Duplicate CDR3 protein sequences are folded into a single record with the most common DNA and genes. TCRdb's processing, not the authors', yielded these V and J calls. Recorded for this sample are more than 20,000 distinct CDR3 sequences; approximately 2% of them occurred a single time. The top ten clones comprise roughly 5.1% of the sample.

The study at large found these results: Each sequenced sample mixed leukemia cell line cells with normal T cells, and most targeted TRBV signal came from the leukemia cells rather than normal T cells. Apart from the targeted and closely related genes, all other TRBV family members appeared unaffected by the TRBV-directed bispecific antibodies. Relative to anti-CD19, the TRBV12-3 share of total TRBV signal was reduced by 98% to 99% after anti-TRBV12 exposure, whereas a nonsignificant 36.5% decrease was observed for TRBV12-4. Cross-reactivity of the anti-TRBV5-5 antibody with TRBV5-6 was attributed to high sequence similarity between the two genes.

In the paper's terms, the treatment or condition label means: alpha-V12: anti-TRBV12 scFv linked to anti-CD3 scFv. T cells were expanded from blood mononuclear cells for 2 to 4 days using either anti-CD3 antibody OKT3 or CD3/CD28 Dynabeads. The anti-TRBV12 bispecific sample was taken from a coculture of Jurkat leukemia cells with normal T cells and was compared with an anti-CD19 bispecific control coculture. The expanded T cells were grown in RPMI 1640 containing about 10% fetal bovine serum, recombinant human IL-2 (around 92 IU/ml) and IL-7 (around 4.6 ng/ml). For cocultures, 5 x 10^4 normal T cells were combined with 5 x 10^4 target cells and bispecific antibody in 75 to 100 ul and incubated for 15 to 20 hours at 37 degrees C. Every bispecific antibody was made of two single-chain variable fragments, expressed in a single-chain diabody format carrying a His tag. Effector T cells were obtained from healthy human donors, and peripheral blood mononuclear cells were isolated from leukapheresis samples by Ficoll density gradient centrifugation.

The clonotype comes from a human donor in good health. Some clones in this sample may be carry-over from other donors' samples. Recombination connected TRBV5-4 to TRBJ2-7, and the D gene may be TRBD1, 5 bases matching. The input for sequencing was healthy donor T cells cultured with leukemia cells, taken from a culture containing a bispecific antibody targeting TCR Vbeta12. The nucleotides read TGTGCCAGCAGCTTAGTTAGGGGATCCTACGAGCAGTACTTC. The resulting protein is CASSLVRGSYEQYF.